Here is one TCR beta chain with its context. Germline assignment: CDR1 SGHVS and CDR2 FNYEAQ. The CDR3 length is 17 residues. V lost 5 bases to trimming and J lost 4 bases, with 21 bases between them. This entry comes from a study of blood T cell repertoires in COVID-19. Libraries were prepared by immunoSEQ multiplex PCR; TCRdb keeps only in-frame clonotypes and omits some of them. The table shows around 200,000 clones, with 70% to 90% occurring only once. This TCR was recovered from a man between 25 and 39 years old who had recovered from COVID-19. Sequenced sample: PBMCs or T cells enriched from blood (not recorded which). The chain is built from TRBV7-6 and TRBJ2-1; the D gene is possibly TRBD1 (6 bases). The CDR3 spells CASSPAPRGPLYNEQFF. CDR3 coding DNA: TGTGCCAGCAGCCCAGCCCCCAGGGGACCCCTATACAATGAGCAGTTCTTC.